The clone carrying this T cell receptor beta chain has ten or more counts. The source of the sample is a study of low-dose radiotherapy and immunotherapy resistance in tumors. Turning to the study itself: Aspirin was taken orally by patients at 300 mg daily for four cycles from cycle 1 day 1.

Time point of the sample: before trial treatment. Covering alpha and beta chains, TRAV- and TRBV-specific primers were used for the first-strand cDNA. Both a constant-region primer and a V-primer adapter served to amplify TCRs across roughly 20 PCR cycles. TCRdb re-derived calls from the reads in MiXCR, one entry per CDR3 protein. This repertoire shows under 90,000 distinct CDR3 sequences, around 17% found once; its top ten account for roughly 3%. Germline CDR1 and CDR2: DFQATT and SNEGSKA (reference sequence). V lost 5 bases and J lost 9, with 23 bases in between. The length of the CDR3 is 15 residues.

This sample comprised PBMCs, obtained before treatment. The source is a male donor with prostate cancer. The rearrangement links TRBV20-1 to TRBJ2-1, with a possible D match to TRBD2 (7 bases). The CDR3 region has the DNA TGCAGTGCTCCAAGAGGAGGGGGGGGCGGCGGTGAGCAGTTCTTC. This gives the protein CSAPRGGGGGGEQFF.